The entry that follows covers one T cell receptor (beta chain) sequence. Its antigen is currently unknown. CD8 cells classed as naive were CD45RO-negative and positively selected for CCR7, excluding terminally differentiated effector memory CD45RA+ cells. The data originate from a study of shared clonotypes between healthy human individuals. Study details: For every donor, three CD4 naive, three CD4 memory, two CD8 naive and one CD8 memory plates were used. Regarding the study as a whole: It was the few donors that limited the genetic and exposure-history diversity represented. Naive CD4 clonotype sharing across a few donors was about 5%.

Measured with immunoSEQ multiplex PCR; TCRdb has only the in-frame clones, and not every one. The sample has around 600,000 clones, approximately 95% seen once. The germline V gene has CDR1 SGHNT and CDR2 YYREEE (reference sequence). CDR3 length: 16 amino acids. Germline trimming cut 4 bases from V and 5 bases from J; bases unmatched to any gene: 10. The clonotype originates from a woman aged 25-40 years in good health. V and J are TRBV5-4 and TRBJ2-4, with 9 bases fitting TRBD1. The sample consisted of naive CD8+ T cells sorted from blood. CDR3 in amino acids: CASSDRDRASENIQYF. CDR3 sequence (DNA): TGTGCCAGCAGCGATAGGGACAGGGCATCTGAAAACATTCAGTACTTC.